The present T cell receptor beta chain was sequenced within a study of CD8 T cells in Susac syndrome. Reverse transcription used about 0.45 to 1 ug RNA and random hexamers. Each CDR3 protein gets one entry after TCRdb re-called the immunoSEQ multiplex PCR reads with MiXCR. The sample records roughly 200,000 distinct CDR3 sequences, 90% to 97% being singletons. CDR1 is SQVTM, CDR2 ANQGSEA, per germline. This CDR3 comprises 15 residues. V was trimmed by 0 bases and J by 0 bases, leaving 11 bases between them. J is TRBJ1-1 and V is TRBV29-1; D not resolved. The receptor's source is a human donor with multiple sclerosis. Sequencing was performed on CD4+ T cells from PBMCs. CDR3 DNA: TGCAGCGTTGAAGATGGTGGAGGGCTGAACACTGAAGCTTTCTTT. It specifies CSVEDGGGLNTEAFF.